Below, one T cell receptor (beta chain) is given with its context. Its antigen remains unidentified. Together with a sample-barcoded 5' primer, a J-beta primer mix was included in a second PCR lasting about 7 to 12 cycles. The authors tagged each cDNA molecule using a template-switch adaptor with 12 random nucleotides. TCRdb re-called the 5' RACE reads with MiXCR, one entry per CDR3 protein. This sample has about 1.4 million distinct CDR3 sequences, with approximately 60% found just once. Trimming cost V 0 bases and J 2 bases, with 7 bases left between them. CDR3 length: 14 amino acids. The germline V gene encodes CDR1 MRHNA and CDR2 SNTAGT. This entry belongs to a study of blood T cells in healthy people across ages. Study-wide results and limits: It was held that diversity estimates obtained from one million T cells represented underestimates. The unsorted PBMCs prevented any conclusive comparison of naive versus antigen-experienced cells.

The V call is TRBV6-4, the J call TRBJ1-2; possible D gene TRBD1, 5 bases. Input material: blood. The origin of this receptor is a man younger than 35 in good health. CDR3 in DNA: TGTGCCAGCAGTGACTCTGGGGGAAACTATGGCTACACCTTC. This translates into CASSDSGGNYGYTF.